Shown below are 10 T cell receptor beta chains from a single sample sequenced in a study of T cells expressing NK-cell markers. TCRdb re-called the 5' RACE reads; every CDR3 protein appears as one record, without DNA. In total, the table holds some 110,000 distinct CDR3 sequences. Sequencing used blood T cells: a sorted CD56 or NKG2C T cell subset, CD4+ or CD8+ T cells, or bulk PBMC T cells (not recorded which). These receptors originate from a woman between 18 and 70 years old in good health.

This chain links TRBV4-3 with TRBJ2-2; TCRdb returns TRBD1, unconfirmable since there is no DNA. The CDR3 is 15 amino acids. CDR1 LGHNA and CDR2 YSLEER come from the germline V gene. This CDR3 is CASSQDRTVPGELFF.

V and J are TRBV7-9 and TRBJ2-3; TCRdb designates TRBD1, a call that cannot be tested without DNA. Germline V gives CDR1 SEHNR, CDR2 FQNEAQ (reference sequence). This CDR3 has 14 amino acids. This CDR3 reads CASSLGEGTDTQYF.

The V call is TRBV11-2, the J call TRBJ2-1; TCRdb's D call of TRBD2 is untestable without DNA. CDR1 is SGHAT, CDR2 FQNNGV, per germline. The CDR3 covers 15 residues. The CDR3 sequence is CASSPKTSGYNEQFF.

The chain has TRBV12-3 or TRBV12-4 and TRBJ2-3; TCRdb lists TRBD2, though no DNA is available to test this call. CDR3 length: 19 residues. The CDR3 spells CASSLGLAGVSVPTDTQYF.

The chain links TRBV6-5 to TRBJ2-7. The CDR3 spans 12 residues. Germline lookup yields CDR1 MNHEY and CDR2 SVGAGI. The CDR3 sequence is CASSYSGDEQYF.

The V call is TRBV20-1, the J call TRBJ2-3. The CDR3 contains 12 residues. Germline V lookup: CDR1 DFQATT, CDR2 SNEGSKA (reference sequence). The CDR3 protein is CSVPDSTDTQYF.

This chain connects TRBV27 to TRBJ2-1; TCRdb picks TRBD1, but there is no DNA to check that call. Germline V gene data show CDR1 as MNHEY and CDR2 as SMNVEV (reference sequence). The CDR3 is 15 residues long. The CDR3 loop reads CASSLGDRYGNEQFF.

This chain joins TRBV15 and TRBJ1-5. The CDR3 contains 13 residues. Germline V gene data show CDR1 as LNHNV and CDR2 as YYDKDF (reference sequence). This CDR3 is CATAGDSNQPQHF. Drawing the rest from reference TRBV15 and TRBJ1-5, the complete variable domain is DAMVIQNPRYQVTQFGKPVTLSCSQTLNHNVMYWYQQKSSQAPKLLFHYYDKDFNNEADTPDNFQSRRPNTSFCFLDIRSPGLGDTAMYLCATAGDSNQPQHFGDGTRLSIL.

The chain couples TRBV7-2 to TRBJ2-1; checking the TCRdb D call of TRBD1 is not possible without DNA. The CDR3 runs to 14 residues. Germline assignment: CDR1 SGHTA and CDR2 FQGNSA. Here the CDR3 reads CASSLVGGAGPQFF.

J is TRBJ2-7 and V is TRBV5-1; TCRdb proposes TRBD2, but this gene call is untestable without DNA. The CDR3 is 16 residues long. Germline-derived CDR1 and CDR2 are SGHRS and YFSETQ. The CDR3 loop reads CASSSPETSRTYEQYF.